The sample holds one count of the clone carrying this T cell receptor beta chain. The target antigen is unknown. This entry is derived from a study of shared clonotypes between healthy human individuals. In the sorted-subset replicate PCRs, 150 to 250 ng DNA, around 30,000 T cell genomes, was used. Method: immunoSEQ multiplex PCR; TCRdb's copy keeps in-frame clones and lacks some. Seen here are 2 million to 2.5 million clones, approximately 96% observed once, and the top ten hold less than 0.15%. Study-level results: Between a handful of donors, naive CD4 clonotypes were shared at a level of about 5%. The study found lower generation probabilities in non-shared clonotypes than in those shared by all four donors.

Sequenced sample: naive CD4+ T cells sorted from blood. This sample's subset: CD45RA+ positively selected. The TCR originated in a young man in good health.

CDR3 protein: CASRRGEETQYF. CDR3 DNA: TGTGCCAGCAGGCGAGGAGAAGAGACCCAGTACTTC. V usage is TRBV6-5 and J usage is TRBJ2-5; D is uncertain. The germline CDR1 and CDR2 sequences are MNHEY and SVGAGI. The length of the CDR3 is 12 residues. V dropped 6 bases and J dropped 3 bases, with 8 bases sitting between them.